The present entry profiles one T cell receptor beta chain with its context. The antigen remains undetermined. The ends were cut back, 2 bases at V and 5 bases at J, with 10 bases in the middle. This CDR3 has 15 amino acids. The V gene's germline CDR1 is LGHNA and CDR2 YSLEER. A second about 6 to 12 cycle PCR used barcoded and J-beta primers. MiXCR was run by TCRdb on the 5' RACE reads, yielding one entry per CDR3 protein. The sample has approximately 1.5 million distinct CDR3 sequences; approximately 42% are singletons. The data are from a study of blood T cells in healthy people across ages. Study-wide findings and caveats: CMV status of donors was not determined, possibly confounding expanded clonotype changes. Higher diversity, along with more naive CD4+ cells, distinguished long-lived donors from aged donors.

This receptor was obtained from a woman aged 18-30 years in good health. V gene TRBV4-3 combines with J gene TRBJ1-6; D remains ambiguous. The sample was blood. The CDR3 DNA is TGCGCCAGCAGCCAAATGGGCGGAAATAATTCACCCCTCCACTTT. This gives the protein CASSQMGGNNSPLHF.